This entry describes one T cell receptor (beta chain). Clones were read by immunoSEQ multiplex PCR, and TCRdb kept only the in-frame ones, dropping some. This sample has some 150,000 clones, with around 84% found just once. The data stem from a study of blood T cell repertoires in COVID-19. Germline CDR1 and CDR2: GTSNPN and SVGIG (reference sequence). The V end lost 2 bases, the J end lost 8 bases, and 10 bases lay between the germline ends. The CDR3 has 13 residues. Input material: peripheral blood. The TCR comes from a woman aged 45-65 years in a cohort sampled during active or convalescent COVID-19. The chain carries TRBV30 and TRBJ1-6; a possible D gene is TRBD1 (6 bases). CDR3: CAWSRQADSPLHF. CDR3 in DNA: TGTGCCTGGAGTCGACAGGCTGATTCACCCCTCCACTTT.